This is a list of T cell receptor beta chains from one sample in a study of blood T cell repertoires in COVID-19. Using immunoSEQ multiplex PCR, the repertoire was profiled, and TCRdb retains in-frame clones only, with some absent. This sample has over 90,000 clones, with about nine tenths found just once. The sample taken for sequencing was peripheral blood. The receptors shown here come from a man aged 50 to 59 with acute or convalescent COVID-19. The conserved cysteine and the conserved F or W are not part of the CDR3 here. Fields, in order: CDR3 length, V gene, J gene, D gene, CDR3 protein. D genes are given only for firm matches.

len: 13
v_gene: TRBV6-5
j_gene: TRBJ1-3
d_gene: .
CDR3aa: ASRDEGRGGNTIY

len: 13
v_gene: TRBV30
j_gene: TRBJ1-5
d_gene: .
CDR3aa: AWSVRGLVGQPQH

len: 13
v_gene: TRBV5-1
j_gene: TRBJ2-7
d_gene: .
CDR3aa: ASSNLTGNSYEQY

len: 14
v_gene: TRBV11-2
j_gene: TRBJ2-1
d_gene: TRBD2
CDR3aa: ASSLRSGSPYNEQF

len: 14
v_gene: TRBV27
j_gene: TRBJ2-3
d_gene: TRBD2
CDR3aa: ASSSPLAGGMDTQY

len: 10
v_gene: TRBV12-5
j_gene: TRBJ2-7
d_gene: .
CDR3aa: ASGSGAYEQY

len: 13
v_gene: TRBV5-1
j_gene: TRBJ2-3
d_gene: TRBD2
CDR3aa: ASNGLAGFTDTQY

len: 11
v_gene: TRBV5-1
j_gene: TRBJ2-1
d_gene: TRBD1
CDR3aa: ASSGGQGNEQF

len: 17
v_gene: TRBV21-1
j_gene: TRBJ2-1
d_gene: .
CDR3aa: ASSKGSRSIPTSYNEQF

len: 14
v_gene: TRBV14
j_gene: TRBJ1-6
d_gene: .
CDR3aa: ASSLHREKRDSPLH

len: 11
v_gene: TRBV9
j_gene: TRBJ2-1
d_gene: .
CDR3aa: ASSVAGSHEQF

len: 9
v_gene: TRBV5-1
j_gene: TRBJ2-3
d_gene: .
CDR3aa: ASRAQDTQY

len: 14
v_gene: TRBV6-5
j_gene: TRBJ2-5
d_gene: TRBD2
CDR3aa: ASSYRSGRAPGAQY

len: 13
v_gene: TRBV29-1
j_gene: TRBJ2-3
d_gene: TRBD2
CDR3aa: SGEGTGRVGDTQY

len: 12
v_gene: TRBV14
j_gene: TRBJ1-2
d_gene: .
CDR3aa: ASSSPKQPYGYT

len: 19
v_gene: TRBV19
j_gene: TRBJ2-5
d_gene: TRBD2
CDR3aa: ASSIDLSGTSAIATQETQY

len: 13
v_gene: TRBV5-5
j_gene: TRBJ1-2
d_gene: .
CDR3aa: ASSLAGGVANGYT

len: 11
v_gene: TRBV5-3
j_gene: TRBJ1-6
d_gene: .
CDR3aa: ARSSAGGSPLH

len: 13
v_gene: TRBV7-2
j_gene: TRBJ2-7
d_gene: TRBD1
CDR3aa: ASSLIGQGAYEQY

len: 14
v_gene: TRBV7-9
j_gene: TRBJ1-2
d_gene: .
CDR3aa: ASSSEDSHLGYGYT

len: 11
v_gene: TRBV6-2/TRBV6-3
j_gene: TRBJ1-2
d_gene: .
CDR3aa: ASSYEGFYGYT

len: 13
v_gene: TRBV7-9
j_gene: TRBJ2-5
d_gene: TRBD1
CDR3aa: ASSGWDRGGETQY

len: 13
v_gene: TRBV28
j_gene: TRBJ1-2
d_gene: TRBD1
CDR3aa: ASSGSGTGGFRYT

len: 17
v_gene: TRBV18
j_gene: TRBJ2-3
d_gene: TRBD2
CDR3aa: ASSQGRNSGSVSTDTQY

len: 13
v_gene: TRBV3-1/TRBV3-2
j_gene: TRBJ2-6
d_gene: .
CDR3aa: ASSPASSGANVLT

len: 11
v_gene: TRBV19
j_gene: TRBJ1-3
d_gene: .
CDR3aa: ASSRGSGNTIY

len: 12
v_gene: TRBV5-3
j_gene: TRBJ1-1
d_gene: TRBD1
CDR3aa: ARSRDRGGTEAF

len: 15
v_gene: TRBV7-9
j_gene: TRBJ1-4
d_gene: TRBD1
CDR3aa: ASSLNTGQGAIEKLF

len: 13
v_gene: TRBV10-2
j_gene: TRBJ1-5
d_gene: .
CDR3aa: ASSESWRQGQPQH

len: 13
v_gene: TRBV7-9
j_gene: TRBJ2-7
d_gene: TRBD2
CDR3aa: ASSSPGLAGVEQY

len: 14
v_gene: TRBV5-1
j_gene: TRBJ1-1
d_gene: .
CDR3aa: ASSPSGSRMNTEAF

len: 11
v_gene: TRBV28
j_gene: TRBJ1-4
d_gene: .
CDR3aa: ASSLIVNEKLF

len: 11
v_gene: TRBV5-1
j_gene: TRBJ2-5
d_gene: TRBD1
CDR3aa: ASTRTGVETQY

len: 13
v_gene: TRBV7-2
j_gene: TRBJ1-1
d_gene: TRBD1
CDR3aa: ASSPTGQAGPKAF

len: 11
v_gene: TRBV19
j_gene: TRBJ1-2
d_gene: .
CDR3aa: ASSPGGNYGYT

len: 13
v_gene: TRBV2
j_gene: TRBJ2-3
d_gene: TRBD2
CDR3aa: ASSRTSGITDTQY

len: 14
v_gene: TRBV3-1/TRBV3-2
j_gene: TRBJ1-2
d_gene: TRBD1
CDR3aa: ASSHPGTVTNYGYT

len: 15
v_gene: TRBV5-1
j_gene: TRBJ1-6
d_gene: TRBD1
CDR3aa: ASSQPRGQGDNSPLH

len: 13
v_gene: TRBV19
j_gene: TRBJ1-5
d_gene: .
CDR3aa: ASSPPVRSSWPQH

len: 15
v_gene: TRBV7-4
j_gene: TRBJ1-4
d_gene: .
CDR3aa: ASSLATDRTVYEKLF

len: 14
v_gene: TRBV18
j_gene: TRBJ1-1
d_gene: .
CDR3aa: ASSPWSQLSATEAF

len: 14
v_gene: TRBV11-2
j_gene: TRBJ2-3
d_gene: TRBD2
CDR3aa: ASSHPGLAGPDTQY

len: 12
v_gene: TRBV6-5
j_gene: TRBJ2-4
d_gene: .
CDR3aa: ASTPNRAKNIQY

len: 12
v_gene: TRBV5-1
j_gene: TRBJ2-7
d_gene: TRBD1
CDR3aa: ASSRGTGSDEQY

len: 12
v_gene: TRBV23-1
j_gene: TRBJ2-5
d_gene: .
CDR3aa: ASSLHCGEETQY